This T cell receptor beta chain was sequenced during a study of blood T cell repertoires in COVID-19. Study as a whole: Samples of COVID-19 (acute and convalescent) were obtained from the United States, Italy and Spain. The analysed material was cDNA or gDNA that came from T cells, B-cell-depleted T cells, or PBMCs.

Original handling: Quantification of nucleated cells was approximated via reference gene primer amplification. The repertoire was sequenced with immunoSEQ multiplex PCR; TCRdb's copy has only in-frame clones and lacks some. For V, J and clone size, that table is used; D and trimming come from the DNA. This table has approximately 160,000 clones, about 85% appearing once. The CDR3 sequence is 13 residues long. The germline gives CDR1 MRHNA, CDR2 SNTAGT. The V gene lost 2 bases and the J gene lost 0 bases, with 5 bases spanning the gap. V usage is TRBV6-4 and J usage is TRBJ2-7; D uncertain. Sequencing was done on a sample of peripheral blood. The clonotype was recovered from a man between 65 and 85 years old who had recovered from COVID-19. The CDR3 loop is CASSDQISYEQYF. CDR3 nucleotide sequence: TGTGCCAGCAGTGACCAAATCTCCTACGAGCAGTACTTC.